A selection of T cell receptor beta chains follows, all from one sample in a study of cytomegalovirus exposure and HLA in healthy donors. Sequenced by immunoSEQ multiplex PCR; TCRdb stores in-frame clones only, minus some. The table includes 100,000 to 150,000 clones, more than 70% detected once. The specimen sequenced was PBMCs. The receptors were gathered from a young man in good health and CMV-seronegative. The CDR3 runs from the conserved cysteine through the conserved F or W. The D gene is left open where the match is weak. For some rows the clone size is stated as once, few or many, or as a class when expanded; others skip it.

CDR3aa	CDR3nt	abundance	v_gene	j_gene	d_gene
CASISPGQGNQPQHF	TGTGCCAGTATTTCGCCGGGACAGGGCAATCAGCCCCAGCATTTT	-	TRBV19	TRBJ1-5	TRBD1
CASSSPYEQYF	TGTGCCAGCAGCTCCCCCTACGAGCAGTACTTC	-	TRBV6-5	TRBJ2-7	-
CASSLRQGAYEQYF	TGCGCCAGCAGCCTCAGGCAGGGGGCCTACGAGCAGTACTTC	many	TRBV5-1	TRBJ2-7	TRBD1
CASSLGSRGSLDEQYF	TGTGCCAGCAGCTTAGGGTCTCGGGGGAGTCTCGACGAGCAGTACTTC	-	TRBV7-9	TRBJ2-7	-
CASSLALPADYNEQFF	TGTGCCAGCAGCTTAGCTCTCCCAGCGGATTACAATGAGCAGTTCTTC	-	TRBV7-9	TRBJ2-1	-
CASSPITGQEPQHF	TGTGCCAGCTCACCAATCACAGGACAAGAGCCCCAGCATTTT	once	TRBV18	TRBJ1-5	-
CASSFGGHGELFF	TGTGCCAGCAGCTTTGGGGGCCACGGGGAGCTGTTTTTT	-	TRBV5-6	TRBJ2-2	-
CASTSRRGIQETQYF	TGTGCCAGCACTTCCCGGAGAGGGATCCAAGAGACCCAGTACTTC	-	TRBV7-2	TRBJ2-5	-
CASSPVGGPNQPQHF	TGTGCCAGCTCACCAGTGGGAGGTCCGAATCAGCCCCAGCATTTT	-	TRBV18	TRBJ1-5	-
CASSEMASWVDTQYF	TGTGCCAGCAGTGAAATGGCTAGTTGGGTAGATACGCAGTATTTT	-	TRBV6-1	TRBJ2-3	-
CASSPGQAPNTEAFF	TGTGCCAGCTCGCCGGGACAGGCGCCGAACACTGAAGCTTTCTTT	-	TRBV18	TRBJ1-1	TRBD1
CASSSLARNTGELFF	TGTGCCAGCAGTTCACTAGCGAGGAACACCGGGGAGCTGTTTTTT	-	TRBV6-5	TRBJ2-2	TRBD2
CASSQVRDTGELFF	TGTGCCAGCAGCCAAGTGAGGGACACCGGGGAGCTGTTTTTT	-	TRBV4-2	TRBJ2-2	-
CASSIILGASVYEQYF	TGTGCCAGCAGCATAATATTGGGGGCAAGTGTCTACGAGCAGTACTTC	-	TRBV7-9	TRBJ2-7	-
CASSVGVGLTGNTIYF	TGTGCCAGCAGCGTAGGTGTGGGGCTCACTGGAAACACCATATATTTT	-	TRBV9	TRBJ1-3	-
CASGEATSGDTQYF	TGCGCCAGCGGGGAGGCGACCTCGGGGGATACGCAGTATTTT	-	TRBV5-1	TRBJ2-3	-
CASIERRDSSGANVLTF	TGTGCCAGTATCGAGAGGCGAGATAGCTCTGGGGCCAACGTCCTGACTTTC	-	TRBV19	TRBJ2-6	-
CAGKREKRPEQYF	TGTGCCGGTAAGCGGGAGAAACGCCCCGAGCAGTACTTC	-	TRBV30	TRBJ2-7	TRBD2
CASSPPLSGGTYEQYF	TGTGCCAGCTCACCACCCCTCTCGGGAGGCACCTACGAGCAGTACTTC	once	TRBV18	TRBJ2-7	TRBD2
CASSFRREDEKLFF	TGTGCCAGCAGCTTCCGCAGGGAGGATGAAAAACTGTTTTTT	-	TRBV13	TRBJ1-4	-
CASSDADTQYF	TGTGCCAGCAGTGACGCAGATACGCAGTATTTT	-	TRBV2	TRBJ2-3	-
CASSPWGQSNYGYTF	TGTGCCAGCAGCCCCTGGGGACAGTCTAACTATGGCTACACCTTC	-	TRBV13	TRBJ1-2	TRBD1
CASSVGQGGGSPLHF	TGTGCCAGCAGTGTTGGACAGGGAGGTGGTTCACCCCTCCACTTT	few	TRBV25-1	TRBJ1-6	TRBD1
CASSINIGAGELFF	TGTGCCAGCAGTATTAATATCGGAGCCGGGGAGCTGTTTTTT	once	TRBV25-1	TRBJ2-2	-
CASSLREGLAGMDEQYF	TGTGCCAGCAGTTTAAGGGAGGGGCTAGCGGGAATGGACGAGCAGTACTTC	once	TRBV7-9	TRBJ2-7	TRBD2
CASKGLLSYNEQFF	TGTGCCAGCAAAGGACTCCTCTCCTACAATGAGCAGTTCTTC	-	TRBV27	TRBJ2-1	-
CASSKTGTPHEQYF	TGTGCCAGCAGTAAAACCGGGACACCCCACGAGCAGTACTTC	-	TRBV11-2	TRBJ2-7	-
CASSDVWREDYYNEQFF	TGCGCCAGCAGCGACGTTTGGCGGGAGGACTACTACAATGAGCAGTTCTTC	-	TRBV4-3	TRBJ2-1	TRBD2
CASSDLRAGGYHEQYF	TGTGCCAGCAGTGACTTACGAGCGGGAGGATACCACGAGCAGTACTTC	once	TRBV2	TRBJ2-7	TRBD2
CASGQGVVRGYGYTF	TGCGCCAGCGGACAGGGTGTCGTTAGGGGCTATGGCTACACCTTC	-	TRBV5-1	TRBJ1-2	TRBD1
CASSLTALNEKLFF	TGTGCCAGCTCGCTGACAGCACTGAATGAAAAACTGTTTTTT	-	TRBV18	TRBJ1-4	-
CASSESRTRVETQYF	TGCGCCAGCAGTGAGTCAAGGACTAGGGTGGAGACCCAGTACTTC	once	TRBV10-2	TRBJ2-5	TRBD2
CSFTRAGTLIQYF	TGCAGCTTCACGCGAGCGGGAACGCTCATTCAGTACTTC	-	TRBV29-1	TRBJ2-4	TRBD2
CASTSGMGTDTQYF	TGTGCCAGCACTAGCGGGATGGGGACAGATACGCAGTATTTT	-	TRBV5-8	TRBJ2-3	TRBD2
CASSAGLAGGGYNEQFF	TGCGCCAGCAGCGCGGGACTAGCGGGAGGGGGCTACAATGAGCAGTTCTTC	-	TRBV5-1	TRBJ2-1	TRBD2
CASSLRGTYSNQPQHF	TGTGCCAGTTCGCTGCGGGGAACTTATAGCAATCAGCCCCAGCATTTT	-	TRBV19	TRBJ1-5	-
CASSLALDQIYEQYF	TGTGCCAGCAGCTTGGCCCTCGATCAGATCTACGAGCAGTACTTC	once	TRBV11-2	TRBJ2-7	-
CASSPRLEDKAFF	TGTGCCAGCTCACCACGCCTCGAGGACAAAGCTTTCTTT	-	TRBV18	TRBJ1-1	-
CSAIQGDYSNQPQHF	TGCAGCGCTATACAGGGCGATTATAGCAATCAGCCCCAGCATTTT	-	TRBV29-1	TRBJ1-5	-
CASSFSADSLYNEQFF	TGCGCCAGCAGCTTTAGCGCCGACTCCCTCTACAATGAGCAGTTCTTC	-	TRBV5-1	TRBJ2-1	-
CASTLAGGPAGELFF	TGTGCCAGCACCCTAGCGGGAGGGCCCGCCGGGGAGCTGTTTTTT	-	TRBV27	TRBJ2-2	TRBD2
CASSPRQISGNTIYF	TGTGCCAGCAGCCCCCGACAGATCTCTGGAAACACCATATATTTT	-	TRBV5-5	TRBJ1-3	-
CSVGANYNEQFF	TGCAGCGTTGGAGCGAACTACAATGAGCAGTTCTTC	once	TRBV29-1	TRBJ2-1	-
CASAGRSYNEQFF	TGTGCCAGCGCGGGACGGAGCTACAATGAGCAGTTCTTC	-	TRBV19	TRBJ2-1	-
CASGHPFGTEAFF	TGTGCTAGTGGTCACCCCTTCGGCACTGAAGCTTTCTTT	-	TRBV12-5	TRBJ1-1	-
CASSTYIYEQYF	TGTGCCAGCAGCACCTATATCTACGAGCAGTACTTC	-	TRBV21-1	TRBJ2-7	-